Sequencing of this T cell receptor (beta chain) was carried out in a study of blood T cells in healthy people across ages. Points from the study as a whole: As age increased, TCR beta diversity per million T cells fell in a roughly linear fashion. Across samples, TCR beta diversity tracked strongly with naive T cell percentage.

This clonotype has ten or more counts. What it binds is unknown. J gave up 0 bases and V 7 bases, and 5 bases lay outside the gene matches. The CDR3 is 15 amino acids. Germline CDR1 is GTSNPN and CDR2 is SVGIG (reference sequence). Healthy Caucasians from Russia aged about 6 to 90 served as donors. A second PCR of roughly 7 to 11 cycles used a sample-barcoded 5' primer and a J-beta primer mix. TCRdb recomputed calls from the 5' RACE reads with MiXCR, one row per CDR3 protein. The sample records 710,000 or so distinct CDR3 sequences, 22% being singletons. The sequence came from a man between 70 and 80 years old in good health. The genes are TRBV30 and TRBJ2-1; 11 bases line up with TRBD2. The sample consisted of blood. CDR3 bases: TGTGCCTTACCGGGACTAGCGGACTCCTACAATGAGCAGTTCTTC. It codes for CALPGLADSYNEQFF.